The T cell receptor (beta chain) under discussion was sequenced for a study of control samples from healthy donors and cancer patients. Profiled with immunoSEQ multiplex PCR; TCRdb holds only in-frame clones, not every one. The top ten clones hold 1.5% to 2% of a sample with about 120,000 clones, less than 90% of them seen once. For this clone: Other nucleotide sequences in the sample specify the same CDR3.

Germline V gene sequence: CDR1 ENHRY, CDR2 SYGVKD. This CDR3 region has 16 residues. V gave up 4 bases and J gave up 0 bases, with 14 bases separating them. This clonotype was obtained from a man between 18 and 29 years old in good health. Sequencing used blood. The V gene is TRBV10-3, the J gene TRBJ2-3; D is perhaps TRBD1 or TRBD2 (5 bases each). The CDR3 nucleotides read TGTGCCATCAGTGGCGAGGGGTTATCTAGCACAGATACGCAGTATTTT. It translates to CAISGEGLSSTDTQYF.